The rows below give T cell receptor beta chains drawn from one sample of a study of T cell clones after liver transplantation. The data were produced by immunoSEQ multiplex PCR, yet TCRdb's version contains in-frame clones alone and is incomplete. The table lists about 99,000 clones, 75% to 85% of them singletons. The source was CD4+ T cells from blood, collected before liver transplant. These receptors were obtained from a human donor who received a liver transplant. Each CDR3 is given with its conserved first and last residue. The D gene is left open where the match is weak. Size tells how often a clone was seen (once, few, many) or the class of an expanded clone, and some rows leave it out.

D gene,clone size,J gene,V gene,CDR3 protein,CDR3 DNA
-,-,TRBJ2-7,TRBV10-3,CAISDGRGEQYF,TGTGCCATCAGTGATGGACGGGGCGAGCAGTACTTC
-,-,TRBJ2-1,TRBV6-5,CASSYKLGAYNEQFF,TGTGCCAGCAGTTACAAGCTAGGCGCGTACAATGAGCAGTTCTTC
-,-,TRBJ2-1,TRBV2,CASSETGMKSGEQFF,TGTGCCAGCAGTGAGACAGGTATGAAATCCGGGGAGCAGTTCTTC
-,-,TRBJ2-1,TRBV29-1,CSVEGRLYNEQFF,TGCAGCGTGGAAGGACGCCTTTACAATGAGCAGTTCTTC
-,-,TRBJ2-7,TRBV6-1,CASSALQGLGEQYF,TGTGCCAGCAGTGCGCTACAGGGTTTAGGAGAGCAGTACTTC
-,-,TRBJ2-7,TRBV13,CASSFNREQYF,TGTGCCAGCAGCTTTAACCGCGAGCAGTACTTC
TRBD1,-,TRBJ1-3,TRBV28,CASTLGGYREGNTIYF,TGTGCCAGCACCCTAGGGGGCTACCGGGAAGGAAACACCATATATTTT
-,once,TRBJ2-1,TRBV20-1,CSARTGTEQFF,TGCAGTGCTAGGACCGGGACAGAGCAGTTCTTC
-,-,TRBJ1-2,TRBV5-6,CASSRGSSRQRGYTF,TGTGCCAGCAGTCGTGGGTCCTCCCGACAGAGGGGCTACACCTTC
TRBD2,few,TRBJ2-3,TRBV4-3,CASSQEPAGEKDTQYF,TGCGCCAGCAGCCAAGAGCCAGCGGGGGAAAAAGATACGCAGTATTTT
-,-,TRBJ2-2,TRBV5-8,CASSPYDRPINTGELFF,TGTGCCAGCAGCCCCTATGATAGACCTATCAACACCGGGGAGCTGTTTTTT
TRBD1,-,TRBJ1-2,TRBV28,CASSTLGGAYGYTF,TGTGCCAGCAGTACCCTAGGGGGCGCCTATGGCTACACCTTC
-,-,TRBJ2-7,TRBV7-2,CASSSRVRQISYEQYF,TGTGCCAGCAGCTCAAGGGTCCGACAAATCTCCTACGAGCAGTACTTC
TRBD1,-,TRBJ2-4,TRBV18,CASSQTTLQGDIQYF,TGTGCCAGCTCACAAACCACCTTACAGGGGGACATTCAGTACTTC
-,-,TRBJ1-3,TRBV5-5,CASSWEGNTIYF,TGTGCCAGCAGCTGGGAGGGAAACACCATATATTTT
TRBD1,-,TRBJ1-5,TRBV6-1,CASSLQGAQPQHF,TGTGCCAGCAGTCTACAGGGGGCACAGCCCCAGCATTTT
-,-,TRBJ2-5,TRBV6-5,CASSFGETQYF,TGTGCCAGCAGCTTCGGAGAGACCCAGTACTTC
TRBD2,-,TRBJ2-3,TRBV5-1,CASSFGGLAGKRDTQYF,TGCGCCAGCAGCTTCGGAGGATTAGCGGGGAAGAGGGATACGCAGTATTTT
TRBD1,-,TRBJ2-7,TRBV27,CASSPTHGTGTSYEQYF,TGTGCCAGCAGTCCTACTCACGGGACAGGAACGTCCTACGAGCAGTACTTC
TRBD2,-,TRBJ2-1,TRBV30,CACRLAGAYNEQFF,TGTGCCTGCCGATTAGCGGGAGCATACAATGAGCAGTTCTTC
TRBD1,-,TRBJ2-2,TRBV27,CASSLGWGQGNTGELFF,TGTGCCAGCAGTTTAGGGTGGGGACAGGGGAACACCGGGGAGCTGTTTTTT
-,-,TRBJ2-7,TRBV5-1,CASSLDSGSLYEQYF,TGCGCCAGCAGCTTGGATAGTGGGAGCCTCTACGAGCAGTACTTC
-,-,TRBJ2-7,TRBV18,CASSRQEMGQYF,TGTGCCAGCTCACGACAGGAAATGGGGCAGTACTTC
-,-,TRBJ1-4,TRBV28,CASSLGRTNEKLFF,TGTGCCAGCAGTTTAGGGAGGACTAATGAAAAACTGTTTTTT
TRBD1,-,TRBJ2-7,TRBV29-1,CSVGDRSSYEQYF,TGCAGCGTAGGGGACAGGAGTTCCTACGAGCAGTACTTC
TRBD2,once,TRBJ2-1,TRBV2,CARSSGRPRNEQFF,TGTGCCAGATCTAGCGGGAGGCCCCGCAATGAGCAGTTCTTC
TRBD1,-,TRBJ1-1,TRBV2,CASSEATGGTEAFF,TGTGCCAGCAGTGAAGCCACAGGGGGCACTGAAGCTTTCTTT
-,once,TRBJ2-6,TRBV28,CASNSLVGSGANVLTF,TGTGCCAGCAACTCTTTAGTGGGCTCTGGGGCCAACGTCCTGACTTTC
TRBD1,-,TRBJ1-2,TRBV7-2,CASSGGRTYTF,TGTGCCAGTTCAGGGGGCCGTACCTACACCTTC
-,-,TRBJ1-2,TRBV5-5,CASSLGLERSWGYTF,TGTGCCAGCAGCTTGGGATTGGAGCGGTCGTGGGGCTACACCTTC
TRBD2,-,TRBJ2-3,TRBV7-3,CASSRGTSGITDTQYF,TGTGCCAGCAGCCGTGGGACTAGCGGGATAACAGATACGCAGTATTTT
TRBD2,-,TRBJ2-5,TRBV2,CASSILAGAIYQETQYF,TGTGCCAGCAGCATTTTAGCGGGCGCAATCTATCAAGAGACCCAGTACTTC
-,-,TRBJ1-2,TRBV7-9,CASSPQPEGRPYGYTF,TGTGCCAGCAGCCCTCAACCGGAGGGACGTCCATATGGCTACACCTTC
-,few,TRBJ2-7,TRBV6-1,CASNAEGYEQYF,TGTGCCAGCAATGCAGAAGGATACGAGCAGTACTTC
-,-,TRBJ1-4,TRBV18,CASSPRAGINEKLFF,TGTGCCAGCTCACCACGGGCAGGGATAAATGAAAAACTGTTTTTT
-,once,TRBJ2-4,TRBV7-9,CASSSAGAKNIQYF,TGTGCCAGCAGCTCCGCGGGAGCCAAAAACATTCAGTACTTC
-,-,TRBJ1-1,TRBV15,CATSREEWGPNTEAFF,TGTGCCACCAGCAGAGAAGAGTGGGGCCCAAACACTGAAGCTTTCTTT
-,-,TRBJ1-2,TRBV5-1,CASRPRTGNYGYTF,TGCGCCAGCAGACCCCGGACCGGCAACTATGGCTACACCTTC
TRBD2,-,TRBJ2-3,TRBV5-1,CASSLAPGLAGTDTQYF,TGCGCCAGCAGCTTGGCCCCGGGACTAGCGGGCACAGATACGCAGTATTTT
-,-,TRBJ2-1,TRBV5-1,CASSLSGNMANNEQFF,TGCGCCAGCAGCTTGTCGGGAAATATGGCTAACAATGAGCAGTTCTTC